Following are 4 T cell receptor beta chains from one sample sequenced in a study of CD8+ T cells in alopecia areata. Extraction and reverse transcription of RNA yielded cDNA as the sequencing template. TCRdb's copy holds only in-frame clones and misses some; the assay was immunoSEQ multiplex PCR. The sample shows some 120,000 clones, around 50% of them seen only once. Sample: CD4+ T cells sorted from blood, taken at week 0. The receptor source for this set is a human donor with alopecia areata.

The chain has TRBV5-1 and TRBJ2-5; the D is unclear. The CDR3 runs to 15 residues. Trimming pared 0 bases from V and 3 bases from J, leaving 12 bases between. CDR1 and CDR2 from the germline V gene are SGHRS and YFSETQ. CDR3 residues: CASSLAVGRKETQYF. The CDR3 region has the DNA TGCGCCAGCAGCTTGGCCGTCGGTCGGAAAGAGACCCAGTACTTC.

This sequence joins TRBV18 and TRBJ2-5; no clear D gene. Germline V CDR1 and CDR2: KGHSH, LQKENI. Trimming took off 6 bases at V and 2 bases at J, with 7 bases between the two ends. The CDR3 runs to 12 residues. The CDR3 nucleotides are TGTGCCAGCTCCAGAAATCAAGAGACCCAGTACTTC. It specifies CASSRNQETQYF.

This chain joins TRBV29-1 and TRBJ1-5; 9 bases fit TRBD1. V shed 4 bases and J 6 bases; nucleotides not matched to a gene: 7. Germline CDR1 is SQVTM and CDR2 is ANQGSEA. The CDR3 consists of 14 residues. CDR3 amino acids: CSVAAGTGIQPQHF. The CDR3 nucleotides read TGCAGCGTTGCAGCGGGGACAGGGATTCAGCCCCAGCATTTT. Combining the CDR3 with reference TRBV29-1 and TRBJ1-5 gives the whole variable domain SAVISQKPSRDICQRGTSLTIQCQVDSQVTMMFWYRQQPGQSLTLIATANQGSEATYESGFVIDKFPISRPNLTFSTLTVSNMSPEDSSIYLCSVAAGTGIQPQHFGDGTRLSIL.

The gene calls are TRBV7-2 and TRBJ2-7; 7 bases are shared with TRBD2. V dropped 1 base and J dropped 5; count of bases not matched to a gene: 2. CDR1 and CDR2 from the germline V gene are SGHTA and FQGNSA. This CDR3 is built from 13 residues. CDR3 region: CASSLGREDEQYF. In DNA, the CDR3 is TGTGCCAGCAGCTTAGGACGGGAGGACGAGCAGTACTTC.